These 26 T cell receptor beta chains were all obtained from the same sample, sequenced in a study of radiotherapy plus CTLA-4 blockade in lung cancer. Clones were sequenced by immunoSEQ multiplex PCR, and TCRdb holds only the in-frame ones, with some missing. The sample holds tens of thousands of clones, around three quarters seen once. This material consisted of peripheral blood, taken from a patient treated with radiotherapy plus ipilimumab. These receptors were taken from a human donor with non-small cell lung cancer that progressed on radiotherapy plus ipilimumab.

The CDR3 loop is CASSLAYGYEQYF. CDR3 nucleotides: TGCGCCAGCAGCTTAGCCTACGGCTACGAGCAGTACTTC. This chain connects TRBV5-1 to TRBJ2-7; D gene ambiguous. Germline CDR1 is SGHRS and CDR2 is YFSETQ. V lost 2 bases, J lost 3 bases, and 9 bases lay in between. CDR3 length: 13 amino acids.

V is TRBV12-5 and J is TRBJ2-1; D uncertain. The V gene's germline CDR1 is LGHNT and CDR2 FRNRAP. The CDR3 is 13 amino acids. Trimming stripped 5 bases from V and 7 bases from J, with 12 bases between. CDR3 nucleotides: TGTGCTAGTGGTGCCTATTGGCAGAATGAGCAGTTCTTC. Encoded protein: CASGAYWQNEQFF.

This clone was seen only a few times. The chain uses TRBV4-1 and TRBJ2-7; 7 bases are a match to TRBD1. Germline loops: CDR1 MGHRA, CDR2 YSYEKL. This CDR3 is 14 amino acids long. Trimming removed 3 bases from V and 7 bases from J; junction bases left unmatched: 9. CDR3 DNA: TGCGCCAGCAGCCACCGGGACAGTCTACGGGAGCAGTACTTC. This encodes CASSHRDSLREQYF.

Here the CDR3 reads CASSSPSRPGTYEQYF. CDR3 DNA: TGTGCCAGTAGCTCCCCATCACGCCCTGGTACCTACGAGCAGTACTTC. The chain is built from TRBV19 and TRBJ2-7; D gene uncertain. CDR3 size: 16 residues. Trimming cost V 6 bases and J 2 bases, with 20 bases left between them. Germline CDR1 is LNHDA and CDR2 is SQIVND (reference sequence).

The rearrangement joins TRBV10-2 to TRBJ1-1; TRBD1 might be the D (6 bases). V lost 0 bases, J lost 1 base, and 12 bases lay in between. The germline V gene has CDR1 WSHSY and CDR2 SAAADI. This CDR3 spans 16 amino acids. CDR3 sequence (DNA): TGCGCCAGCAGTGAGTCTTTCGGCAGGGGGAACACTGAAGCTTTCTTT. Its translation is CASSESFGRGNTEAFF.

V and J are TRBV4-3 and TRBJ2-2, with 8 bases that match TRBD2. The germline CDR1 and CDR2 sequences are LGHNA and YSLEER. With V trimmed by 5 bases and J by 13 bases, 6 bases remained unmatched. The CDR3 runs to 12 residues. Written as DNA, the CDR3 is TGCGCCAGCAGCGGGGCGGGGGGCCCGCTGTTTTTT. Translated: CASSGAGGPLFF.

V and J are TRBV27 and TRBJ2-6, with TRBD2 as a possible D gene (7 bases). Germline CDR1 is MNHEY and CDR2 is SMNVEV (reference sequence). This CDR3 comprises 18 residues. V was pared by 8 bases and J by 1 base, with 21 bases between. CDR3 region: CASYSPGGLGSGANVLTF. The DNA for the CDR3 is TGTGCCAGCTACTCCCCCGGGGGGCTAGGTTCTGGGGCCAACGTCCTGACTTTC.

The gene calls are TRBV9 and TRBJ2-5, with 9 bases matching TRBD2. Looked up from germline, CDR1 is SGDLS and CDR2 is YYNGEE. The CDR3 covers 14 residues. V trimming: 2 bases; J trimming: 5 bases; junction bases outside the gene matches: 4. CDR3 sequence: CASSVGTSSETQYF. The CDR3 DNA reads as TGTGCCAGCAGCGTGGGGACTAGCTCGGAGACCCAGTACTTC.

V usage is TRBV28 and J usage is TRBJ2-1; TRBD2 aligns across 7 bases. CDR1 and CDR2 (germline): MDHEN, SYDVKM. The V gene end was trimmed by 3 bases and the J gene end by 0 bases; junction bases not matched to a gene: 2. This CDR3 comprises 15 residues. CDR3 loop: CASSFTGGSYNEQFF. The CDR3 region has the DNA TGTGCCAGCAGTTTTACGGGAGGCTCCTACAATGAGCAGTTCTTC.

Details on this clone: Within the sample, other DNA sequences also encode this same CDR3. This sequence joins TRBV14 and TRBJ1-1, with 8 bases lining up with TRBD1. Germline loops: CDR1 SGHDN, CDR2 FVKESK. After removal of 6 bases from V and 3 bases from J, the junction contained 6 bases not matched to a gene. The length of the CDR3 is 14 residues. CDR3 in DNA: TGTGCCAGCAGTCCGGACAGGGAGGACACTGAAGCTTTCTTT. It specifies CASSPDREDTEAFF.

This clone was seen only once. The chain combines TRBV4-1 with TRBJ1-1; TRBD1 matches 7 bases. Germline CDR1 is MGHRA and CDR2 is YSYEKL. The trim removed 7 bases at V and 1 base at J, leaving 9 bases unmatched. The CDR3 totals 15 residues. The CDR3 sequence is CASMLQGKGNTEAFF. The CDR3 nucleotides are TGCGCCAGCATGTTACAGGGGAAGGGGAACACTGAAGCTTTCTTT.

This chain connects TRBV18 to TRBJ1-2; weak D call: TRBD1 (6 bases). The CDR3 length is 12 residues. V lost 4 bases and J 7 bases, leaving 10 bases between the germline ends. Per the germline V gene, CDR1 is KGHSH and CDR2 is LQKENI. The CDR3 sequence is CASSHTGSGYTF. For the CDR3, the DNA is TGTGCCAGCTCACATACAGGGAGTGGCTACACCTTC.

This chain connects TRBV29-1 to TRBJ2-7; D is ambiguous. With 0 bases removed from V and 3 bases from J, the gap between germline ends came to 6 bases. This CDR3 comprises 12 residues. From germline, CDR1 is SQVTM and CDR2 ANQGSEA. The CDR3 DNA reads TGCAGCGTTGAAGATCTTCGCTACGAGCAGTACTTC. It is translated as CSVEDLRYEQYF.

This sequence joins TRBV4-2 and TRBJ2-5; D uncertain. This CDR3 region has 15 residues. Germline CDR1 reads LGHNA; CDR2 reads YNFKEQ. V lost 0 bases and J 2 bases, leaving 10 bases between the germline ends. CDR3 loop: CASSQEWSEQETQYF. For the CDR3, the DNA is TGTGCCAGCAGCCAAGAGTGGTCAGAACAAGAGACCCAGTACTTC.

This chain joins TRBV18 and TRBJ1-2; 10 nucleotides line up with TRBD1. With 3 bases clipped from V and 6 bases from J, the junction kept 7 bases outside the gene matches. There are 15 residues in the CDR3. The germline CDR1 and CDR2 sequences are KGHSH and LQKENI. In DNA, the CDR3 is TGTGCCAGCTCACCGAGGCAGACAGGGGGCGATGGCTACACCTTC. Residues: CASSPRQTGGDGYTF.

CDR3 protein: CASARVGGNNDYNEQFF. The CDR3, as DNA: TGTGCCAGCGCACGGGTTGGGGGGAACAACGACTACAATGAGCAGTTCTTC. The V call is TRBV6-4, the J call TRBJ2-1; a weak D match, TRBD2 (6 bases). Germline V CDR1 and CDR2: MRHNA, SNTAGT. The CDR3 consists of 17 residues. V was cut by 8 bases and J by 3 bases, with 23 bases left in between.

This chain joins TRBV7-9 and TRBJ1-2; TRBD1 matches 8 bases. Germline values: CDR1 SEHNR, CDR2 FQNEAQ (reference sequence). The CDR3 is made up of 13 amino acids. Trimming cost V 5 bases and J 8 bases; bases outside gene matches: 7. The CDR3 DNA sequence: TGTGCCAGCAGCCCCAGGGGGCTGTACGGCTACACCTTC. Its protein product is CASSPRGLYGYTF.

The CDR3 DNA reads as TGTGCCAGCAGCTCACAGGAGGTAGGCACTGAAGCTTTCTTT. Translated: CASSSQEVGTEAFF. This chain joins TRBV13 and TRBJ1-1; maybe TRBD1 (5 bases). Germline V lookup: CDR1 PRHDT, CDR2 FYEKMQ (reference sequence). Deletions cut 4 bases from V and 4 bases from J, with 13 bases between. CDR3 length equals 14 residues.

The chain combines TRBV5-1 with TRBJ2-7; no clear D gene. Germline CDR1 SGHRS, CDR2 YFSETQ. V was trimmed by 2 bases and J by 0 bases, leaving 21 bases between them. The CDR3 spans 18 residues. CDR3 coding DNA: TGCGCCAGCAGCTTTGTTCCCTACGAGGCTTCGACCTCCTACGAGCAGTACTTC. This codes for CASSFVPYEASTSYEQYF. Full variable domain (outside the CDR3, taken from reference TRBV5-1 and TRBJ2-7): KAGVTQTPRYLIKTRGQQVTLSCSPISGHRSVSWYQQTPGQGLQFLFEYFSETQRNKGNFPGRFSGRQFSNSRSEMNVSTLELGDSALYLCASSFVPYEASTSYEQYFGPGTRLTVT.

The DNA of the CDR3 is TGCGCCAGCAGGGAGGGAGATATTTACGAGCAGTACTTC. The encoded protein is CASREGDIYEQYF. V and J are TRBV5-1 and TRBJ2-7, with D maybe TRBD2 (6 bases). V gave up 5 bases and J gave up 4 bases, with 13 bases separating them. CDR1 and CDR2 from the germline V gene are SGHRS and YFSETQ. This CDR3 contains 13 residues. The full variable domain, its missing parts supplied by reference TRBV5-1 and TRBJ2-7, is KAGVTQTPRYLIKTRGQQVTLSCSPISGHRSVSWYQQTPGQGLQFLFEYFSETQRNKGNFPGRFSGRQFSNSRSEMNVSTLELGDSALYLCASREGDIYEQYFGPGTRLTVT.

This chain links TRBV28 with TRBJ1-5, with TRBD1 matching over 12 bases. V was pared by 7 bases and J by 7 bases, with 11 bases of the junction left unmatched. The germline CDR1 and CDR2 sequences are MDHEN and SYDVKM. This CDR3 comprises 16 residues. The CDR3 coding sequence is TGTGCCAGCAACTCTGTCGGGACAGGGGGCGGACAGCCCCAGCATTTT. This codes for CASNSVGTGGGQPQHF. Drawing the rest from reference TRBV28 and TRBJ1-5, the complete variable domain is DVKVTQSSRYLVKRTGEKVFLECVQDMDHENMFWYRQDPGLGLRLIYFSYDVKMKEKGDIPEGYSVSREKKERFSLILESASTNQTSMYLCASNSVGTGGGQPQHFGDGTRLSIL.

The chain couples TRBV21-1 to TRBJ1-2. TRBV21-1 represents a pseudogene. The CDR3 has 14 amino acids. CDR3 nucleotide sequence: TGTGCCAGCACCCGGGGGGGCTGGATGGGGGGCTACACCTTC. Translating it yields CASTRGGWMGGYTF.

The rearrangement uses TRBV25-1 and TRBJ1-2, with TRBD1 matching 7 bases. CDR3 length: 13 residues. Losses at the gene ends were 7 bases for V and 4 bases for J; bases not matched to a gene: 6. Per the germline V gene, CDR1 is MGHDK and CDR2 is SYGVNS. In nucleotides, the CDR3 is TGTGCCAGCAAACAGGCAGGGGGCTATGGCTACACCTTC. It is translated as CASKQAGGYGYTF.

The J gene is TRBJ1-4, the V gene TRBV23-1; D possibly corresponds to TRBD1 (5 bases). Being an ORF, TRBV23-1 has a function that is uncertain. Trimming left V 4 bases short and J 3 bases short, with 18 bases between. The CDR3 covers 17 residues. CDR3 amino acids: CASSRWGPKNSNEKLFF. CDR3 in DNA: TGCGCCAGCAGTCGGTGGGGACCCAAGAACTCTAATGAAAAACTGTTTTTT.

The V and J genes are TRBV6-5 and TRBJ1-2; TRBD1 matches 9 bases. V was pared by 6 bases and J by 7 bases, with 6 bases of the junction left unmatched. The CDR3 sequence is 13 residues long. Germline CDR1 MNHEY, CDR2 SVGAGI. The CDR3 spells CASRETGGGGYTF. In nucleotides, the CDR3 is TGTGCCAGCAGGGAGACAGGGGGGGGTGGCTACACCTTC.

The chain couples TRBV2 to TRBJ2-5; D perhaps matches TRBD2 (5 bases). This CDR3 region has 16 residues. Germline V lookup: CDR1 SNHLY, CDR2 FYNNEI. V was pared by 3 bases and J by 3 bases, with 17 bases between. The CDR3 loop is CASSDPGVGSKETQYF. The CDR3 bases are TGTGCCAGCAGTGATCCCGGGGTCGGTAGTAAAGAGACCCAGTACTTC.